This passage covers 5 T cell receptor beta chains from one sample sequenced in a study of CD8+ T cells in alopecia areata. Extracted RNA was reverse transcribed, and the resulting cDNA served as sequencing template. Sequencing used immunoSEQ multiplex PCR; TCRdb keeps in-frame clones, though not all of them. The sample yields some 180,000 clones, 45% to 70% seen once. The specimen sequenced was CD8+ T cells sorted from blood. Receptors were obtained from a human donor in good health.

This clone has only a few counts. The chain couples TRBV29-1 to TRBJ2-5, with unresolved D. V was cut by 0 bases and J by 2 bases, with 7 bases left in between. Germline lookup yields CDR1 SQVTM and CDR2 ANQGSEA. The CDR3 is 13 residues long. CDR3 bases: TGCAGCGTTGAAGACGGCGGTCAAGAGACCCAGTACTTC. Amino acid sequence: CSVEDGGQETQYF.

This sequence joins TRBV5-6 and TRBJ2-3, with no clear D. Deletions cut 4 bases from V and 3 bases from J, with 6 bases between. The CDR3 is 12 residues long. Germline V lookup: CDR1 SGHDT, CDR2 YYEEEE. CDR3 sequence (DNA): TGTGCCAGCAGCCCCGGGACAGATACGCAGTATTTT. It yields the protein CASSPGTDTQYF.

The V call is TRBV6-5, the J call TRBJ2-7; unclear D gene. V lost 6 bases to trimming and J lost 5 bases, with 14 bases between them. The length of the CDR3 is 13 residues. In germline, CDR1 is MNHEY, CDR2 SVGAGI. In DNA, the CDR3 is TGTGCCAGCAGCGGGTATACCCGCGACGAGCAGTACTTC. Protein product: CASSGYTRDEQYF.

V usage is TRBV5-1 and J usage is TRBJ1-1; TRBD1 matches 7 bases. V lost 0 bases, J lost 1 base, and 3 bases stayed unmatched. Looked up from germline, CDR1 is SGHRS and CDR2 is YFSETQ. CDR3 size: 15 residues. CDR3 nucleotides: TGCGCCAGCAGCTTGGAACAGGGGCCGAACACTGAAGCTTTCTTT. It yields the protein CASSLEQGPNTEAFF.

J is TRBJ2-7 and V is TRBV11-2, with 9 bases lining up with TRBD1. The CDR3 totals 14 residues. Per the germline V gene, CDR1 is SGHAT and CDR2 is FQNNGV. V shed 5 bases, J shed 4 bases, and the junction held 6 bases outside the gene matches. The CDR3 DNA sequence: TGTGCCAGCAGCCCCGGGACAGGGCTATACGAGCAGTACTTC. Translating it yields CASSPGTGLYEQYF.